Sequencing of this T cell receptor (beta chain) was carried out in a study of tumor-infiltrating lymphocytes in primary liver carcinoma. The study co-extracted DNA and RNA from about 20-30 mg of unsorted bulk tissue. Chronic HBV infection was present in the patients, who were treatment-naive. Making TCR beta cDNA involved roughly 0.55 ug total RNA and a constant-region primer. Employing slightly modified ARM-PCR, three nested multiplex PCR rounds were run, and these gave rise to the TCR beta libraries. The first two PCR rounds used TRBV1-TRBV30 forward primers with a C-beta reverse primer, roughly 10 cycles each. TCRdb called the multiplex PCR reads again in MiXCR, with one record for every CDR3 protein. This repertoire shows 80,000 or so distinct CDR3 sequences, over 70% found once; its top ten account for roughly 13%. Concerning this clonotype itself: Given a much more abundant clone one base away, this may be a read error.

Per germline, CDR1 MDHEN and CDR2 SYDVKM. The CDR3 spans 15 residues. Trimming left V 5 bases short and J 14 bases short, with 22 bases between. Sequenced input: liver tumor tissue from sampling region 4. Regarding subset: tumor region T4, right-lateral pole. The chain has TRBV28 and TRBJ1-6, with TRBD1 as a possible D gene (5 bases). The sequence was collected from a woman aged 55-69 years with primary liver carcinoma and hepatitis B virus infection. CDR3 region: CASSARVRAGSSLHF. CDR3 coding DNA: TGTGCCAGCAGTGCCCGAGTCAGGGCAGGGTCATCCCTCCACTTT.